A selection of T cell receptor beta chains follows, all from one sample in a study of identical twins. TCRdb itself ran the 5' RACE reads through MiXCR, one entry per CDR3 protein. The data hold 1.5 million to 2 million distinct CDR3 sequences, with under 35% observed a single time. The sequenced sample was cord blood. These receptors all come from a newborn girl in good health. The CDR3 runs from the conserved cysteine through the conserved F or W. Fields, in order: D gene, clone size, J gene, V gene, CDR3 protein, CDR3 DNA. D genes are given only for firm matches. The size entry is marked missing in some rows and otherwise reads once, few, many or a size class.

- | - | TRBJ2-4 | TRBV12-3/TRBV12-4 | CASSNARIAKNIQYF | TGTGCCAGCAGTAATGCTCGGATAGCCAAAAACATTCAGTACTTC
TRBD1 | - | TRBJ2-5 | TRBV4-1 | CASSPGQGGWNEQYF | TGCGCCAGCAGCCCGGGACAGGGAGGATGGAATGAGCAGTACTTC
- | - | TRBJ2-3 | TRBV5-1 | CASSGWTLRTDTQYF | TGCGCCAGCAGCGGCTGGACGTTGCGCACAGATACGCAGTATTTT
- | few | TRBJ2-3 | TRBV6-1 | CASSRIRLTTDTQYF | TGTGCCAGCAGTCGAATTAGACTGACCACAGATACGCAGTATTTT
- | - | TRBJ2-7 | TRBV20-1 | CNARVIPSYEQYF | TGCAATGCTAGAGTGATACCCTCCTACGAGCAGTACTTC
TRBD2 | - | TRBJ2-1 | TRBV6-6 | CASILTSGGANEQFF | TGTGCCAGCATCCTCACTAGCGGGGGGGCGAATGAGCAGTTCTTC
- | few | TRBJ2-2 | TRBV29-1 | CSVEDLSGFNTGELFF | TGCAGCGTTGAAGATCTTAGCGGCTTTAACACCGGGGAGCTGTTTTTT
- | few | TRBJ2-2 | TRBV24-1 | CATSDPMDGPTGELFF | TGTGCCACCAGTGATCCAATGGACGGCCCCACCGGGGAGCTGTTTTTT
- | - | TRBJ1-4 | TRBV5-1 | CASSYSRTAVDEKLFF | TGCGCCAGCAGCTATTCGCGGACAGCGGTCGATGAAAAACTGTTTTTT
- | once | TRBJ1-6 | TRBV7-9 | CASRAGEGSPLHF | TGTGCCAGCAGGGCAGGGGAAGGTTCACCCCTCCACTTT
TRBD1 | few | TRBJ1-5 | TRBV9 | CASSGGTGSGQPQHF | TGTGCCAGCAGCGGGGGGACAGGGTCCGGTCAGCCCCAGCATTTT
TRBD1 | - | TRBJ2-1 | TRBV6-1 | CASRRTGTYEQFF | TGTGCCAGCAGGCGGACAGGTACCTACGAGCAGTTCTTC
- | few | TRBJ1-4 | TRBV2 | CASSRGGNEKLFF | TGTGCCAGCAGTCGTGGGGGGAATGAAAAACTGTTTTTT
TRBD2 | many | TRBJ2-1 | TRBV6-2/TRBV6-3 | CASSPLLAAYNEQFF | TGTGCCAGCAGTCCCCTACTAGCGGCCTACAATGAGCAGTTCTTC
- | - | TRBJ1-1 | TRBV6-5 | CASSYRTTLNTEAFF | TGTGCCAGCAGTTACCGGACAACCTTGAACACTGAAGCTTTCTTT
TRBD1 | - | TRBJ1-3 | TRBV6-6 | CASSPQPGGPGNTIYF | TGTGCCAGCAGCCCTCAACCAGGGGGCCCTGGAAACACCATATATTTT
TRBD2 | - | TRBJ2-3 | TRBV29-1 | CSVRAGFTDTQYF | TGCAGCGTCCGAGCGGGATTCACAGATACGCAGTATTTT
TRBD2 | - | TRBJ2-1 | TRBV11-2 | CASSKVSGTSGALLQFF | TGTGCCAGCAGCAAAGTCTCCGGGACTAGCGGGGCGTTGCTGCAGTTCTTC
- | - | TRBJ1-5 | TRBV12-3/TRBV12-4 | CASSLFGRGANSNQPQHF | TGTGCCAGCAGTTTATTCGGCAGGGGAGCTAATAGCAATCAGCCCCAGCATTTT
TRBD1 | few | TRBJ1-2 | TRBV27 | CASSLWDRGLGGYTF | TGTGCCAGCAGTTTATGGGACAGGGGGCTGGGTGGCTACACCTTC
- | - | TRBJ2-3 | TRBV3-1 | CASSQHTQGDTQYF | TGTGCCAGCAGCCAACATACCCAGGGGGATACGCAGTATTTT
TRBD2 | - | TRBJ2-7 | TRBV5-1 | CASSLPLTSGVYEQYF | TGCGCCAGCAGCTTGCCCTTGACTAGCGGAGTATACGAGCAGTACTTC
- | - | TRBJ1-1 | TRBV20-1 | CSAKPGELNTEAFF | TGCAGTGCTAAGCCAGGGGAACTCAACACTGAAGCTTTCTTT
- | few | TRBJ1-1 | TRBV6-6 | CASSYSIGGRDTEAFF | TGTGCCAGCAGTTACTCGATTGGCGGGAGGGACACTGAAGCTTTCTTT
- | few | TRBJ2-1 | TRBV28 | CASSFYLSGSSYNEQFF | TGTGCCAGCAGTTTCTACCTTAGCGGTAGCTCCTACAATGAGCAGTTCTTC
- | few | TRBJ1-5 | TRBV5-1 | CASSSRGPYSNQPQHF | TGCGCCAGCAGCTCCCGGGGGCCGTATAGCAATCAGCCCCAGCATTTT
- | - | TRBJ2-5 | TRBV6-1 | CASSESRQVYQETQYF | TGTGCCAGCAGTGAATCGAGGCAGGTCTACCAAGAGACCCAGTACTTC
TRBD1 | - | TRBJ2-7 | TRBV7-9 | CASSHKDRYNEQYF | TGTGCCAGCAGTCATAAGGACAGGTACAATGAGCAGTACTTC
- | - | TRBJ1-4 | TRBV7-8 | CATSLGRGADEKLFF | TGTGCCACCTCCTTAGGCCGGGGTGCTGACGAAAAACTGTTTTTT
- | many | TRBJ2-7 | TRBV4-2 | CASSPTQAYEQYF | TGTGCCAGCAGCCCCACCCAGGCTTACGAGCAGTACTTC
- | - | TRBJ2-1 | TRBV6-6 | CASSYSAFYEQFF | TGTGCCAGCAGTTACTCGGCTTTCTACGAGCAGTTCTTC
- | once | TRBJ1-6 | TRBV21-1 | CASSTPDPNDNSPLHF | TGTGCCAGCAGCACTCCAGACCCCAATGATAATTCACCCCTCCACTTT
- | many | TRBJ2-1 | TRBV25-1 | CASSEWKDEQFF | TGTGCCAGCAGTGAATGGAAGGATGAGCAGTTCTTC